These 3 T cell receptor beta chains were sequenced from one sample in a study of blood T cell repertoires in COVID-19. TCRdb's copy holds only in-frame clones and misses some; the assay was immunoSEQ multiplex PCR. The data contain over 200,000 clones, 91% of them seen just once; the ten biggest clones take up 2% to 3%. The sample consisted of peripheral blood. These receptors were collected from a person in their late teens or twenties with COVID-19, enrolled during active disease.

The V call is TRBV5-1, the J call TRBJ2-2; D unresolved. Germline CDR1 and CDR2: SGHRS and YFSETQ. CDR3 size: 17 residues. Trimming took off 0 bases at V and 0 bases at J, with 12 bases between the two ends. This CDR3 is CASSLVTVWSNTGELFF. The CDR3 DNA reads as TGCGCCAGCAGCTTGGTTACAGTTTGGTCGAACACCGGGGAGCTGTTTTTT. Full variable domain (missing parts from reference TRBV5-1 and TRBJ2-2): KAGVTQTPRYLIKTRGQQVTLSCSPISGHRSVSWYQQTPGQGLQFLFEYFSETQRNKGNFPGRFSGRQFSNSRSEMNVSTLELGDSALYLCASSLVTVWSNTGELFFGEGSRLTVL.

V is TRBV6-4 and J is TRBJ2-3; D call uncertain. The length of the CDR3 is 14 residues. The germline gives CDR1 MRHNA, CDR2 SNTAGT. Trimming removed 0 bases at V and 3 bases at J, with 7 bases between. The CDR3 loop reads CASSDSADTDTQYF. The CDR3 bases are TGTGCCAGCAGTGACTCGGCGGATACAGATACGCAGTATTTT.

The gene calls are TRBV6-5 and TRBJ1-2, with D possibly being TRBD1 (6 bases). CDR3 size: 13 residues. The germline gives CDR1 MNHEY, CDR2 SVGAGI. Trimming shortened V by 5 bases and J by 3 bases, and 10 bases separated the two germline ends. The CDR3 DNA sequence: TGTGCCAGCAGTATATACAGGGACTATGGCTACACCTTC. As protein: CASSIYRDYGYTF.